This entry concerns a single TCR delta chain. In its sample, this clone comes out as large (0.1 to 1%). Its antigen specificity is not known. Qualities for individual bases were not recorded, and no much larger clone is one base off. Additional DNA sequences in this sample encode the identical CDR3. These data originate in a study of gamma-delta T cells after stem cell transplantation (dated by TCRdb to the mid-2010s). From V the trimming removes 2 bases and from J it removes 1 base, while the gene matches leave 7 bases of the junction unaccounted for. The CDR1 and CDR2 encoded by the germline V gene are GEAIGNYY and EKD. Counted from cysteine to phenylalanine, this CDR3 has 16 amino acids. Only the CDR3 portion is preserved as DNA: 48 bases, with reading frame beginning at the first base. The library was prepared using RT-PCR. Sequencing took place on an Illumina MiSeq. Clone calls in TCRdb were regenerated from the public reads with CATT, after which identical DNA sequences shared one row. Counted in this sample were 1,000 to 1,500 delta-chain clones; over 2.5% of them appeared once. About 39% of the sample goes to the ten largest clones.

In this chain, TRDV2 is recombined with TRDJ1, with 9 middle bases fitting TRDD3. The clonotype originates from a human donor. It is not recorded whose cells these are; they may come from a transplant donor. Sequencing was done on a sample of gamma-delta T cells. The CDR3 region: CACDILGDQATDKLIF. The DNA sequence is TGTGCCTGTGACATACTGGGGGACCAGGCCACCGATAAACTCATCTTT.